This paragraph reports one T cell receptor (beta chain). The data were taken from a study of control samples from healthy donors and cancer patients. V was trimmed by 0 bases and J by 5 bases, leaving 11 bases between them. The CDR3 extends over 14 amino acids. Germline loops: CDR1 SGHNT, CDR2 YYREEE (reference sequence). TCRdb's copy holds only in-frame clones and misses some; the assay was immunoSEQ multiplex PCR. This sample has under 200,000 clones, with approximately 94% found just once. The V call is TRBV5-4, the J call TRBJ1-1, with D maybe TRBD1 (6 bases). The sequence came from a middle-aged woman in good health. Sequenced sample: blood. This CDR3 reads CASSLESGVTEAFF. The DNA of the CDR3 is TGTGCCAGCAGCTTGGAATCAGGGGTTACTGAAGCTTTCTTT.